This T cell receptor beta chain was obtained from a study of T-cell reconstitution after alpha-beta-depleted transplantation in children (dated by TCRdb to 2016 to 2018). The study in broad terms: T-cell immune reconstitution after TCRalphabeta/CD19-depleted allogeneic hematopoietic cell transplantation in children was quantitatively tracked in the study by means of TCR repertoire profiling. Results and caveats for the whole study, not just this receptor: The frequencies of hyperexpanded clones fell over the following months, and after one year, T-cell counts and TCRbeta diversity were mostly attributed to newly produced T cells. Apparently early alphabetaT-cell count recovery about two months after transplant reportedly relied on only several hundred rapidly expanded clones derived from non-depleted graft cells. In some patients, the high TCRbeta diversity seen at day 60 was put down to recipient T cells and intrathymic progenitors that had survived conditioning.

This clonotype appeared many times. It lacks a known antigen. Base qualities are not provided; no much larger clone lies one nucleotide away. In the germline V gene (reference sequence), CDR1 corresponds to DFQATT and CDR2 to SNEGSKA. V is pared back by 2 bases and J by 0 bases, with 12 bases lying between the germline termini. Taken from cysteine to phenylalanine, the CDR3 has 15 residues. Left in the record is the CDR3 DNA by itself, 45 bases read in frame from the first base. Library preparation employed PCR. TCRdb shows the sequencer as Illumina HiSeq 2500. Molecular barcoding was employed in the preparation of TCR libraries, with unique molecular identifiers being used to normalize TCRbeta repertoire quantification. TCRdb reprocessing: public reads trimmed at Q25 with fastp, clones called with MiXCR, in-frame beta chains kept. For every CDR3 protein sequence, its rows merge into one entry that carries the most common genes and DNA. The sample table holds hundreds of thousands of distinct CDR3 sequences, of which about 9.4% were seen once. 7.5% of the sample lies in the top ten.

According to the study, the label for this sample's treatment or condition signals: allogeneic hematopoietic cell transplantation with graft depleted of TCRalphabeta T cells and CD19 B cells. The children who served as transplant recipients had been given grafts of TCRalphabeta/CD19-depleted allogeneic hematopoietic cells. Here the chain combines TRBV20-1 and TRBJ2-3; a confident D gene designation cannot be given. The clonotype originates from a boy younger than two with acute myeloid leukemia, due to receive a stem cell transplant. Sequenced here: PBMCs, sampled before TCRalphabeta/CD19-depleted stem cell transplant. The CDR3 amino acid sequence is: CSARTFRPSTDTQYF. The nucleotides are TGCAGTGCTAGAACGTTCAGACCTAGCACAGATACGCAGTATTTT.